The clone carrying this T cell receptor (beta chain) has a handful of counts. This record comes from a study of molecular identifiers for immune sequencing clone quantification. TCRdb reanalysed the PCR reads using MiXCR and keeps one entry per CDR3 protein. Here the sample spans roughly 100,000 distinct CDR3 sequences, under 40% being singletons. This clonotype was sampled from a human donor in good health. Some libraries in this study had Jurkat cell RNA spiked in. Sequenced material: naive CD8+ T cells from blood, with Jurkat cell RNA spiked in. Subset given: FACS-sorted CD8+CD4-CCR7+CD45RA+ naive T cells.

CDR3 in DNA: TGTGCCAGCAGTCGGCAAGGGAGACCCCGGCCCCTGAACACTGAAGCTTTCTTT. This codes for CASSRQGRPRPLNTEAFF. This chain joins TRBV28 and TRBJ1-1; D uncertain. Deletions cut 5 bases from V and 0 bases from J, with 22 bases between. Germline V gene sequence: CDR1 MDHEN, CDR2 SYDVKM. The CDR3 spans 18 residues.